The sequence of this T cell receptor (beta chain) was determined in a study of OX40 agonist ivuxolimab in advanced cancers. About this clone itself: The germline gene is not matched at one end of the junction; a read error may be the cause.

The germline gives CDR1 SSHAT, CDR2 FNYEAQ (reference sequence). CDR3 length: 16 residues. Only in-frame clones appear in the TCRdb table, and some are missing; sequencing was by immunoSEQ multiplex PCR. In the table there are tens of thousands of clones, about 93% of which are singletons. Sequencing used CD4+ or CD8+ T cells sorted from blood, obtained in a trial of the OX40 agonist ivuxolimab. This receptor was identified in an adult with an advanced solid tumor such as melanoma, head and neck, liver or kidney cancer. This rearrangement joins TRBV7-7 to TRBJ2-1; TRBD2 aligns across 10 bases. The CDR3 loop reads CASSLGLAGVENEQFF. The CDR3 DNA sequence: TGTGCTAGCAGCTTAGGGCTAGCGGGAGTTGAGAATGAGCAGTTCTTC.